This paragraph reports one T cell receptor (beta chain). Authors' analysis steps: Counts of nucleated cells, estimated from reference gene primer amplification, were obtained. Using immunoSEQ multiplex PCR, the repertoire was profiled, and TCRdb retains in-frame clones only, with some absent. Clone size and V and J calls were adopted from that table, with D and trimming inferred from the DNA. The top ten clones hold 23% of a sample with under 45,000 clones, approximately 86% of them seen once. The sample is drawn from a study of blood T cell repertoires in COVID-19. The overall study: Italy, Spain and the United States were the sources of the convalescent and acute COVID-19 samples. T cells, B-cell-depleted T cells, or PBMCs provided the cDNA or gDNA that served as material.

This CDR3 spans 14 amino acids. The receptor comes from a woman over 75 in a cohort sampled during active or convalescent COVID-19. The sample consisted of peripheral blood. The chain is built from TRBV21-1 and TRBJ2-5; TRBD2 reflects the table's D call only, with no check against the DNA. TRBV21-1 is an annotated pseudogene. This chain's CDR3 is CASSKARDGETQYF. The CDR3, as DNA: TGTGCCAGCAGCAAAGCGCGTGACGGGGAGACCCAGTACTTC.